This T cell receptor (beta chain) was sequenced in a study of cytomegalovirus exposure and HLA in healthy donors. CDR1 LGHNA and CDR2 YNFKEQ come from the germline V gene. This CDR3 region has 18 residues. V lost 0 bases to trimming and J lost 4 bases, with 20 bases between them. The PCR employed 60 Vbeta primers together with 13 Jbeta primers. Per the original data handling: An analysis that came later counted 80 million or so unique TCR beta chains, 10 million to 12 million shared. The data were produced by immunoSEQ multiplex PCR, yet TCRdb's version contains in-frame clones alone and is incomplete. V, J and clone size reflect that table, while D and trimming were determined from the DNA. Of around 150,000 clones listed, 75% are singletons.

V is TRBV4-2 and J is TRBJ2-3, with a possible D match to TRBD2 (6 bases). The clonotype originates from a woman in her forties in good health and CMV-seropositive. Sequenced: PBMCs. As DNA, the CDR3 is TGTGCCAGCAGCCAAGATTATCTGCGGGGAAGAGAGGCAGATACGCAGTATTTT. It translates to CASSQDYLRGREADTQYF.